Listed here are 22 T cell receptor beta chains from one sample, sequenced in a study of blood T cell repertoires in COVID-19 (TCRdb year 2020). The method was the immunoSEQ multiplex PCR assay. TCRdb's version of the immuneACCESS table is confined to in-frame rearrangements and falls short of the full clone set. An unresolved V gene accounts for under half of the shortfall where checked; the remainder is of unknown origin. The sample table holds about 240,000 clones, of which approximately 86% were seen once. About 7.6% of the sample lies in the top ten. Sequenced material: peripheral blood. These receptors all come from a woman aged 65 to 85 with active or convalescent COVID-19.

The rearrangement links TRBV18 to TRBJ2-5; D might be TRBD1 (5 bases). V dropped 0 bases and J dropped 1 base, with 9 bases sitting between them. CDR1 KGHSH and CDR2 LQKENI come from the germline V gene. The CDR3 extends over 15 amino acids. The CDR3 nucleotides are TGTGCCAGCTCACCACCGGGAAGGGGCCAAGAGACCCAGTACTTC. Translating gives CASSPPGRGQETQYF.

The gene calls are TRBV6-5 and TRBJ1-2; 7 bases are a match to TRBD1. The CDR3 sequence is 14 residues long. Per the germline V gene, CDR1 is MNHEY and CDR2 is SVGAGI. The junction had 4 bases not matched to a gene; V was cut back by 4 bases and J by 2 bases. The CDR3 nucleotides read TGTGCCAGCAGTTCCCAGGGGGAGAACTATGGCTACACCTTC. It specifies CASSSQGENYGYTF.

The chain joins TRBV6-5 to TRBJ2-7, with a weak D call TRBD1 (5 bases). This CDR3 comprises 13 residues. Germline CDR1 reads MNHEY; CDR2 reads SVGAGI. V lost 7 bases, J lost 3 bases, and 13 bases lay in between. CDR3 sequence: CASKGVTVYEQYF. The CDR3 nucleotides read TGTGCCAGCAAAGGGGTAACAGTCTACGAGCAGTACTTC.

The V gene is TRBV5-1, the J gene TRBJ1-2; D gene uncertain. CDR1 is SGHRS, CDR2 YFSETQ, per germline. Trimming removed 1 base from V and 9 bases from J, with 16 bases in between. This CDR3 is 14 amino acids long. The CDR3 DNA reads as TGCGCCAGCAGCTTGACCTTCCTTCGGGTGAGCTACACCTTC. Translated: CASSLTFLRVSYTF.

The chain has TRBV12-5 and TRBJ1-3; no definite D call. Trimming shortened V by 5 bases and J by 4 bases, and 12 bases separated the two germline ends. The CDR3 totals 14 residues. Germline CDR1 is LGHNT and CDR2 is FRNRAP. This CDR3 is CASGPLGAGNTIYF. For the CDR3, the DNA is TGTGCTAGTGGTCCCCTGGGAGCCGGAAACACCATATATTTT.

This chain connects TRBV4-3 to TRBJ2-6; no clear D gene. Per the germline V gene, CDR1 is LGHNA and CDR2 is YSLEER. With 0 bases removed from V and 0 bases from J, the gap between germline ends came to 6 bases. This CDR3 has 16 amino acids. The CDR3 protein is CASSQEARSGANVLTF. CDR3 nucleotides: TGCGCCAGCAGCCAAGAAGCCCGCTCTGGGGCCAACGTCCTGACTTTC.

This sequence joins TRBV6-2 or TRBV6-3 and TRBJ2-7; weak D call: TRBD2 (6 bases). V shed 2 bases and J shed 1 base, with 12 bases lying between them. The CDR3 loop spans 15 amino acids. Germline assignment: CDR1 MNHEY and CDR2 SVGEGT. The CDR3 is CASSYAGTVSYEQYF. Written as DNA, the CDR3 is TGTGCCAGCAGTTACGCGGGGACGGTATCCTACGAGCAGTACTTC.

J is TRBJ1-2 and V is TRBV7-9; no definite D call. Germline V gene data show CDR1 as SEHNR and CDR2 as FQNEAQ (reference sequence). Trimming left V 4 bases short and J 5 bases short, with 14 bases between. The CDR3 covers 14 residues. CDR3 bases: TGTGCCAGCAGCTCAAGCCCCGCCGGGTATGGCTACACCTTC. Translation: CASSSSPAGYGYTF.

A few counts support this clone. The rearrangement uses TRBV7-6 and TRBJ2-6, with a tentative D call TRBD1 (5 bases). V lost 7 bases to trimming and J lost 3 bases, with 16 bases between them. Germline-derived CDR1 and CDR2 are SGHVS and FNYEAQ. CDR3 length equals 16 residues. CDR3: CASTSWGFGGANVLTF. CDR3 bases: TGTGCCAGCACCTCTTGGGGCTTCGGTGGGGCCAACGTCCTGACTTTC.

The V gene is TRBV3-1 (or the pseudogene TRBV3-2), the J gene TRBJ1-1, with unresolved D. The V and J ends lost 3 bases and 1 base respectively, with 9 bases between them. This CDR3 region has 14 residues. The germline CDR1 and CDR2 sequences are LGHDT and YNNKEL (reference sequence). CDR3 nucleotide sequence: TGTGCCAGCAGCCAGCTACAGCAGAACACTGAAGCTTTCTTT. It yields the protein CASSQLQQNTEAFF.

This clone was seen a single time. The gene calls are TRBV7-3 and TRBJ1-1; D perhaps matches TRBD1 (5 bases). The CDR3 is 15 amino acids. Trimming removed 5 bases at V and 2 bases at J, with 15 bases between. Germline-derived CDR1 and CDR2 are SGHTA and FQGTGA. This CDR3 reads CASSHDGGINTEAFF. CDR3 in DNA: TGTGCCAGCAGCCACGACGGGGGGATCAACACTGAAGCTTTCTTT.

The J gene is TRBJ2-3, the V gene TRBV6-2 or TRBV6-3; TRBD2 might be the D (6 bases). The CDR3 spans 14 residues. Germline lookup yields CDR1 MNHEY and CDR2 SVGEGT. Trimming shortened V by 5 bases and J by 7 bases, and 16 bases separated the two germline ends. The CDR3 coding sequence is TGTGCCAGCAGTGGGGGGTTGGGAGCCTATACGCAGTATTTT. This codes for CASSGGLGAYTQYF.

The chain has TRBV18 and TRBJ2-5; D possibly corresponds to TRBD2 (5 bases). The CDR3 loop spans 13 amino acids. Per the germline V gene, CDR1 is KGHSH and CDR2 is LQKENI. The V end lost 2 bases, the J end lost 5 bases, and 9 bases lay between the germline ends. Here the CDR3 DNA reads TGTGCCAGCTCACCAGCCAGAGGGGAGACCCAGTACTTC. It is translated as CASSPARGETQYF. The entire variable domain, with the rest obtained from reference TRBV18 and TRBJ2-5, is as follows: NAGVMQNPRHLVRRRGQEARLRCSPMKGHSHVYWYRQLPEEGLKFMVYLQKENIIDESGMPKERFSAEFPKEGPSILRIQQVVRGDSAAYFCASSPARGETQYFGPGTRLLVL.

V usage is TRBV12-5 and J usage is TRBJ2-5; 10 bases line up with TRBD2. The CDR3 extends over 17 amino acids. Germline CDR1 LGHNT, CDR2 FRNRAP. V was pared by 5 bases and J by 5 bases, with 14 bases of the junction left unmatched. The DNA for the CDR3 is TGTGCTAGTGGTAAAAGCGGGGGGGCCGGGGTTTCTGAGACCCAGTACTTC. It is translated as CASGKSGGAGVSETQYF.

CDR3 nucleotides: TGTGCCAGCAGCTCGACGGGACTAGCGAGCAATGAGCAGTTCTTC. This encodes CASSSTGLASNEQFF. The rearrangement uses TRBV7-9 and TRBJ2-1, with TRBD2 matching over 10 bases. In germline, CDR1 is SEHNR, CDR2 FQNEAQ (reference sequence). The V and J ends lost 4 bases and 6 bases, in that order; junction bases with no gene match: 6. The CDR3 contains 15 residues.

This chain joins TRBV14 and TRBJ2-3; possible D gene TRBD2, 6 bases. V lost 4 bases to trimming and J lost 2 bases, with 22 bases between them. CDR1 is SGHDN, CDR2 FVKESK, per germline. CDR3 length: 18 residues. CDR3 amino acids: CASSRGVGGVDFTDTQYF. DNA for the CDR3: TGTGCCAGCAGCCGGGGAGTGGGAGGCGTAGATTTCACAGATACGCAGTATTTT.

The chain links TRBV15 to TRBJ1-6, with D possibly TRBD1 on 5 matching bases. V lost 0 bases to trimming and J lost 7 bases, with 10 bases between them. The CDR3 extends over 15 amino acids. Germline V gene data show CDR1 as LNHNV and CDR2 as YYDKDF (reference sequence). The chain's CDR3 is CATSRDKGYNSPLHF. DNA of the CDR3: TGTGCCACCAGCAGAGATAAGGGGTACAATTCACCCCTCCACTTT. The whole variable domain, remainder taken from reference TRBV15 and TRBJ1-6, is DAMVIQNPRYQVTQFGKPVTLSCSQTLNHNVMYWYQQKSSQAPKLLFHYYDKDFNNEADTPDNFQSRRPNTSFCFLDIRSPGLGDTAMYLCATSRDKGYNSPLHFGNGTRLTVT.

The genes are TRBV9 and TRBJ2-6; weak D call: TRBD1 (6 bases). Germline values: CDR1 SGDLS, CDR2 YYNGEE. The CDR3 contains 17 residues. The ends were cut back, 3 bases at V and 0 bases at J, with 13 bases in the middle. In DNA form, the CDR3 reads TGTGCCAGCAGCGCGAACAGGGAACTCTCTGGGGCCAACGTCCTGACTTTC. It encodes CASSANRELSGANVLTF.

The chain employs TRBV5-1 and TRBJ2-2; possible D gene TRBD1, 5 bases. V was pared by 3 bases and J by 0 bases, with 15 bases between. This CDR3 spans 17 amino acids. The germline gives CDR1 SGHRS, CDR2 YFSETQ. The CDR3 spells CASSSPPGIPNTGELFF. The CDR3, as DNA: TGCGCCAGCAGCTCCCCCCCAGGGATCCCGAACACCGGGGAGCTGTTTTTT.

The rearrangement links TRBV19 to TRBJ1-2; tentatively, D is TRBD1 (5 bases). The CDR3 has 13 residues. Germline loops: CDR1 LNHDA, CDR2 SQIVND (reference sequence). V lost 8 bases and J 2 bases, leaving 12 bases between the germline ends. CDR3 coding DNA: TGTGCCAGTCGGGCTCAGGGAAACTATGGCTACACCTTC. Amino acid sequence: CASRAQGNYGYTF. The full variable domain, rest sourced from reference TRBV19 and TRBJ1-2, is DGGITQSPKYLFRKEGQNVTLSCEQNLNHDAMYWYRQDPGQGLRLIYYSQIVNDFQKGDIAEGYSVSREKKESFPLTVTSAQKNPTAFYLCASRAQGNYGYTFGSGTRLTVV.

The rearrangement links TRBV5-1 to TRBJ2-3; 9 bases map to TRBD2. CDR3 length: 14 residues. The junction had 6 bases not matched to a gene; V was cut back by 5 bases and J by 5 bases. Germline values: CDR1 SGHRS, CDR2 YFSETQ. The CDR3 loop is CASSLAGLRDTQYF. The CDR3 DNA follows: TGCGCCAGCAGTCTAGCGGGGTTACGAGATACGCAGTATTTT.

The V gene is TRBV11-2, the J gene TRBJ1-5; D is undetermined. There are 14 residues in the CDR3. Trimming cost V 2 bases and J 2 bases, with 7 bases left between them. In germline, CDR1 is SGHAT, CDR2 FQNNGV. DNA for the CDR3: TGTGCCAGCAGCTTATCCGGGGGCAATCAGCCCCAGCATTTT. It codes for CASSLSGGNQPQHF.